A single sample gave rise to the 27 T cell receptor beta chains below, sequenced in a study of cytomegalovirus exposure and HLA in healthy donors. Vbeta (60) and Jbeta (13) primers were used in the PCR. Here immunoSEQ multiplex PCR was the method, and the copy in TCRdb shows in-frame clones only, minus some. The data contain fewer than 250,000 clones, 74% of them singletons. Sequencing was done on a sample of PBMCs. These receptors were collected from a woman in her twenties or thirties in good health and CMV-seropositive.

This clone was observed a few times. Germline and junction disagree at one end, which may indicate a read error. The chain recombines TRBV7-9 with TRBJ2-5; 8 bases map to TRBD1. Per the germline V gene, CDR1 is SEHNR and CDR2 is FQNEAQ (reference sequence). CDR3 length: 14 residues. This CDR3 reads CSSSSGTGEETQYF. The DNA of the CDR3 is TGTTCCAGCAGCTCTGGGACAGGTGAAGAGACCCAGTACTTC.

The chain couples TRBV28 to TRBJ2-7; TRBD1 agrees at 9 bases. Unmatched junction bases numbered 8, after V lost 5 bases and J lost 0 bases. CDR3 length: 16 residues. Germline loops: CDR1 MDHEN, CDR2 SYDVKM. CDR3 amino acids: CASSLPGTGSSYEQYF. The DNA of the CDR3 is TGTGCCAGCAGTCTTCCCGGGACAGGGTCCTCCTACGAGCAGTACTTC.

The table lists this clone with a few counts. The rearrangement links TRBV7-2 to TRBJ2-7; 7 nucleotides line up with TRBD2. J was trimmed by 2 bases and V by 3 bases; bases with no gene match: 7. The germline CDR1 and CDR2 sequences are SGHTA and FQGNSA. This CDR3 comprises 15 residues. CDR3 nucleotides: TGTGCCAGCAGCTTCGTGAGCGGGGACGCCTACGAGCAGTACTTC. This sequence encodes CASSFVSGDAYEQYF.

This clone was counted between two and nine times. V and J are TRBV28 and TRBJ1-5; 8 nucleotides align to TRBD1. The CDR3 spans 15 residues. Germline loops: CDR1 MDHEN, CDR2 SYDVKM. V was clipped by 7 bases and J by 10 bases; unmatched bases: 15. CDR3 protein: CASTIPRQGREPQHF. The CDR3 DNA follows: TGTGCCAGCACCATCCCGAGACAGGGGAGGGAACCCCAGCATTTT.

The gene calls are TRBV27 and TRBJ2-7; 13 bases map to TRBD2. V lost 10 bases and J lost 7; bases outside the gene matches: 13. This CDR3 region has 15 residues. CDR1 is MNHEY and CDR2 is SMNVEV in the germline V gene (reference sequence). The CDR3 sequence: CATTTGTSGTREQYF. In DNA, the CDR3 is TGTGCCACAACGACGGGGACTAGCGGGACTCGGGAGCAGTACTTC.

The chain uses TRBV28 and TRBJ1-2, with D perhaps matching TRBD1 (5 bases). V was trimmed by 4 bases and J by 5 bases, leaving 14 bases between them. Germline CDR1 MDHEN, CDR2 SYDVKM. The CDR3 runs to 14 residues. DNA for the CDR3: TGTGCCAGCAGTTCCCCCGGGACTATTTATGGCTACACCTTC. It translates to CASSSPGTIYGYTF.

The chain joins TRBV5-4 to TRBJ2-7, with 8 bases aligning to TRBD2. Losses at the gene ends were 1 base for V and 2 bases for J; bases not matched to a gene: 2. CDR1 is SGHNT and CDR2 is YYREEE in the germline V gene (reference sequence). There are 14 residues in the CDR3. As DNA, the CDR3 is TGTGCCAGCAGCTTGACCGGGAGGGCCTACGAGCAGTACTTC. Protein sequence: CASSLTGRAYEQYF.

The chain links TRBV5-1 to TRBJ2-1; 9 positions agree with TRBD2. The CDR3 sequence is 15 residues long. CDR1 SGHRS and CDR2 YFSETQ come from the germline V gene. Germline trimming cut 3 bases from V and 4 bases from J; bases unmatched to any gene: 5. The chain's CDR3 is CASSSSSGMYNEQFF. The CDR3 DNA reads as TGCGCCAGCAGCTCCTCTAGCGGGATGTACAATGAGCAGTTCTTC.

V and J are TRBV6-5 and TRBJ2-1; maybe TRBD2 (6 bases). The CDR3 is 15 amino acids. V was trimmed by 6 bases and J by 2 bases, leaving 14 bases between them. Germline assignment: CDR1 MNHEY and CDR2 SVGAGI. The CDR3 DNA reads TGTGCCAGCAGATCATCCGGGACTCCCTACAATGAGCAGTTCTTC. It yields the protein CASRSSGTPYNEQFF.

The chain recombines TRBV5-1 with TRBJ2-5; 12 bases agree with TRBD1. The germline V gene encodes CDR1 SGHRS and CDR2 YFSETQ. This CDR3 comprises 16 residues. After removal of 2 bases from V and 5 bases from J, the junction contained 7 bases not matched to a gene. The CDR3 region has the DNA TGCGCCAGCAGCTTCCGGGACAGGGGGCCCGGGGAGACCCAGTACTTC. Protein: CASSFRDRGPGETQYF.

This clone was picked up one time. The CDR3, as DNA: TGTGCCAGCAGTGAAGTGCAGGGTGTCGGGGAGCTGTTTTTT. Protein product: CASSEVQGVGELFF. The chain employs TRBV6-1 and TRBJ2-2; possible D gene TRBD1, 5 bases. This CDR3 is 14 amino acids long. Trimming took 1 base from V and 7 from J, leaving 10 bases between them. In germline, CDR1 is MNHNS, CDR2 SASEGT.

Worth noting for this clone: In the same sample, other DNA sequences code for this CDR3. The J gene is TRBJ2-7, the V gene TRBV28; 7 positions match TRBD1. This CDR3 has 14 residues. CDR1 is MDHEN and CDR2 is SYDVKM in the germline V gene. V lost 6 bases, J lost 1 base, and 6 bases stayed unmatched. This CDR3 is CASRRRQGSYEQYF. Here the CDR3 DNA reads TGTGCCAGCAGACGACGACAGGGATCCTACGAGCAGTACTTC.

This chain joins TRBV28 and TRBJ2-4; D not resolved. Trimming removed 1 base at V and 0 bases at J, with 16 bases between. This CDR3 contains 18 residues. Looked up from germline, CDR1 is MDHEN and CDR2 is SYDVKM. CDR3 sequence reads: CASSLYSTQILAKNIQYF. The CDR3 DNA reads TGTGCCAGCAGTTTATACTCCACACAGATACTAGCCAAAAACATTCAGTACTTC.

The chain joins TRBV9 to TRBJ2-5; D possibly corresponds to TRBD2 (6 bases). Trimming cost V 3 bases and J 4 bases, with 22 bases left between them. Germline-derived CDR1 and CDR2 are SGDLS and YYNGEE. The CDR3 contains 17 residues. The CDR3 DNA reads as TGTGCCAGCAGCGCCAGCCCGGGACTCCCGCGAGGAGAGACCCAGTACTTC. Translating gives CASSASPGLPRGETQYF.

This sequence joins TRBV27 and TRBJ2-7; 9 positions match TRBD2. Looked up from germline, CDR1 is MNHEY and CDR2 is SMNVEV (reference sequence). V lost 6 bases, J lost 2 bases, and 5 bases stayed unmatched. The CDR3 runs to 14 residues. This chain's CDR3 is CASRLAGATYEQYF. The CDR3 DNA follows: TGTGCCAGCAGGTTAGCGGGGGCCACCTACGAGCAGTACTTC.

V is TRBV28 and J is TRBJ2-7; 9 bases align to TRBD2. CDR3 size: 16 residues. Trimming removed 1 base from V and 0 bases from J; junction bases left unmatched: 4. From germline, CDR1 is MDHEN and CDR2 SYDVKM. The CDR3 protein is CASSLYATSGSYEQYF. In DNA form, the CDR3 reads TGTGCCAGCAGTTTATATGCGACTAGCGGCTCCTACGAGCAGTACTTC.

The chain has TRBV6-5 and TRBJ2-2; tentative D call: TRBD2 (6 bases). With 5 bases removed from V and 3 bases from J, the gap between germline ends came to 7 bases. The V gene's germline CDR1 is MNHEY and CDR2 SVGAGI. This CDR3 region has 13 residues. The chain's CDR3 is CASSRLDTGELFF. CDR3 bases: TGTGCCAGCAGTCGACTAGACACCGGGGAGCTGTTTTTT.

The J gene is TRBJ2-7, the V gene TRBV10-3, with 8 bases aligning to TRBD1. The CDR3 runs to 14 residues. Trimming at V came to 0 bases and at J to 3 bases, leaving 1 base not matched to a gene. CDR1 ENHRY and CDR2 SYGVKD come from the germline V gene. The CDR3 here is CAISESGQGYEQYF. The CDR3 bases are TGTGCCATCAGTGAGTCAGGACAGGGCTACGAGCAGTACTTC.

This chain uses TRBV6-1 with TRBJ2-3; TRBD2 aligns across 9 bases. CDR3 length: 17 amino acids. After removal of 4 bases from V and 3 bases from J, the junction contained 11 bases not matched to a gene. The germline CDR1 and CDR2 sequences are MNHNS and SASEGT. The CDR3 nucleotides are TGTGCCAGCAGTGCCGGGATGGTAGCGGGAGAAACAGATACGCAGTATTTT. Amino acid sequence: CASSAGMVAGETDTQYF.

The chain combines TRBV19 with TRBJ2-1; 8 nucleotides line up with TRBD2. Per germline, CDR1 LNHDA and CDR2 SQIVND (reference sequence). J gave up 0 bases and V 3 bases, and 4 bases lay outside the gene matches. This CDR3 has 16 residues. This chain's CDR3 is CASSITSGSSYNEQFF. CDR3 coding DNA: TGTGCCAGTAGTATCACTAGCGGAAGCTCCTACAATGAGCAGTTCTTC.

This clone was detected only a few times. The gene calls are TRBV19 and TRBJ2-2, with D tentatively TRBD2 (5 bases). The CDR3 covers 13 residues. V lost 4 bases and J 3 bases, leaving 6 bases between the germline ends. Germline CDR1 and CDR2: LNHDA and SQIVND (reference sequence). The CDR3 is CASSSGYTGELFF. The CDR3, as DNA: TGTGCCAGTAGTAGCGGGTACACCGGGGAGCTGTTTTTT.

V and J are TRBV18 and TRBJ2-7; 11 bases fit TRBD2. The V gene's germline CDR1 is KGHSH and CDR2 LQKENI. Trimming at V came to 6 bases and at J to 3 bases, leaving 4 bases not matched to a gene. The CDR3 covers 14 residues. The CDR3 DNA follows: TGTGCCAGCTCGTCACTAGCGGGAGACTACGAGCAGTACTTC. Translation gives CASSSLAGDYEQYF. Supplemented by reference TRBV18 and TRBJ2-7, the full variable domain reads NAGVMQNPRHLVRRRGQEARLRCSPMKGHSHVYWYRQLPEEGLKFMVYLQKENIIDESGMPKERFSAEFPKEGPSILRIQQVVRGDSAAYFCASSSLAGDYEQYFGPGTRLTVT.

This clone was detected a few times. The chain recombines TRBV19 with TRBJ2-2; D might be TRBD2 (6 bases). Germline-derived CDR1 and CDR2 are LNHDA and SQIVND (reference sequence). The CDR3 is made up of 15 amino acids. With 8 bases removed from V and 4 bases from J, the gap between germline ends came to 17 bases. The CDR3 protein is CASQGYPGVTGELFF. The CDR3 DNA follows: TGTGCCAGTCAAGGCTACCCGGGAGTCACCGGGGAGCTGTTTTTT.

This chain uses TRBV18 with TRBJ2-5; 7 nucleotides agree with TRBD2. Germline V gene data show CDR1 as KGHSH and CDR2 as LQKENI. V lost 5 bases to trimming and J lost 5 bases; unmatched junction nucleotides: 8. The CDR3 consists of 14 residues. CDR3 sequence (DNA): TGTGCCAGCTCAACTCTAGCGGAGGTGGAGACCCAGTACTTC. Translation: CASSTLAEVETQYF.

The chain links TRBV7-9 to TRBJ1-4; 7 bases are a match to TRBD1. This CDR3 contains 15 residues. CDR1 is SEHNR and CDR2 is FQNEAQ in the germline V gene (reference sequence). The V and J ends lost 5 bases and 8 bases, in that order; junction bases with no gene match: 11. The CDR3 loop is CASSITGASGEKLFF. CDR3 in DNA: TGTGCCAGCAGCATAACAGGGGCCTCGGGGGAAAAACTGTTTTTT. Together with reference TRBV7-9 and TRBJ1-4, the CDR3 gives the full variable domain: DTGVSQNPRHKITKRGQNVTFRCDPISEHNRLYWYRQTLGQGPEFLTYFQNEAQLEKSRLLSDRFSAERPKGSFSTLEIQRTEQGDSAMYLCASSITGASGEKLFFGSGTQLSVL.

The gene calls are TRBV5-4 and TRBJ1-4, with 10 bases fitting TRBD1. This CDR3 region has 15 residues. Germline assignment: CDR1 SGHNT and CDR2 YYREEE (reference sequence). Trimming at V came to 5 bases and at J to 8 bases, leaving 9 bases not matched to a gene. In nucleotides, the CDR3 is TGTGCCAGCAGTTCGGCCGGGACAGGGGAAGAAAAACTGTTTTTT. This gives the protein CASSSAGTGEEKLFF.

V usage is TRBV5-8 and J usage is TRBJ1-1, with 9 nucleotides matching TRBD1. This CDR3 is built from 17 residues. Germline V gene lookup returns CDR1 SGHTS and CDR2 YDEGEE. With V trimmed by 2 bases and J by 0 bases, 8 bases remained unmatched. CDR3 residues: CASSFHRTGEVNTEAFF. CDR3 in DNA: TGTGCCAGCAGCTTCCACCGGACAGGGGAGGTGAACACTGAAGCTTTCTTT.